The 30 T cell receptor beta chains in this list originate from one sample, sequenced in a study of blood T cell repertoires in COVID-19. Repertoires were generated with immunoSEQ multiplex PCR, while TCRdb's copy carries only in-frame clones and drops some. The sample comprises around 300,000 clones, 80% to 90% of which are singletons, and 13% rests with the top ten. The sequenced sample was peripheral blood. The source of these receptors is a woman aged 70-85 years with COVID-19, enrolled during active disease.

The V gene is TRBV7-2, the J gene TRBJ2-1; D gene unclear. Germline V gene data show CDR1 as SGHTA and CDR2 as FQGNSA. Between the trimmed V and J ends, which lost 5 bases and 10 bases, there was a span of 6 bases. CDR3 length: 10 amino acids. CDR3 bases: TGTGCCAGCAGCCCTCTCGAGCAGTTCTTC. Its translation is CASSPLEQFF.

V and J are TRBV30 and TRBJ2-7; 10 bases match TRBD1. Germline loops: CDR1 GTSNPN, CDR2 SVGIG (reference sequence). After removal of 4 bases from V and 5 bases from J, the junction contained 5 bases not matched to a gene. The CDR3 sequence is 13 residues long. This chain's CDR3 is CAWTTGGGNEQYF. The CDR3 DNA sequence: TGTGCCTGGACGACAGGGGGCGGGAACGAGCAGTACTTC. Full variable domain (outside the CDR3, taken from reference TRBV30 and TRBJ2-7): SQTIHQWPATLVQPVGSPLSLECTVEGTSNPNLYWYRQAAGRGLQLLFYSVGIGQISSEVPQNLSASRPQDRQFILSSKKLLLSDSGFYLCAWTTGGGNEQYFGPGTRLTVT.

The rearrangement uses TRBV5-4 and TRBJ2-1, with TRBD2 identical over 8 bases. Germline CDR1 and CDR2: SGHNT and YYREEE (reference sequence). There are 15 residues in the CDR3. V was clipped by 6 bases and J by 4 bases; unmatched bases: 9. CDR3 sequence: CASTYGAGDYNEQFF. Written as DNA, the CDR3 is TGTGCCAGCACCTACGGAGCGGGGGATTACAATGAGCAGTTCTTC. Complete variable domain (other parts from reference TRBV5-4 and TRBJ2-1): ETGVTQSPTHLIKTRGQQVTLRCSSQSGHNTVSWYQQALGQGPQFIFQYYREEENGRGNFPPRFSGLQFPNYSSELNVNALELDDSALYLCASTYGAGDYNEQFFGPGTRLTVL.

Here the CDR3 reads CASSPRDRGIKGEAFF. The CDR3 DNA reads as TGTGCCAGCAGCCCGCGGGACAGGGGGATTAAGGGTGAAGCTTTCTTT. The chain recombines TRBV13 with TRBJ1-1; TRBD1 matches at 11 bases. The CDR3 is 16 residues long. With V trimmed by 5 bases and J by 7 bases, 12 bases remained unmatched. Germline V gene data show CDR1 as PRHDT and CDR2 as FYEKMQ (reference sequence).

The chain has TRBV2 and TRBJ1-5; no clear D. Germline values: CDR1 SNHLY, CDR2 FYNNEI. CDR3 size: 13 residues. Trimming stripped 7 bases from V and 2 bases from J, with 9 bases between. The CDR3 bases are TGTGCCAGCAACTGGGAGGGCAATCAGCCCCAGCATTTT. As protein: CASNWEGNQPQHF.

The chain uses TRBV12-2 and TRBJ1-2. TRBV12-2 is assigned pseudogene status. There are 16 residues in the CDR3. CDR3 coding DNA: TGTGCAAGTCGAACGTTAGGACGGGGGGCCAACTATGGCTACACCTTC. Translated, it gives CASRTLGRGANYGYTF.

The V and J genes are TRBV7-2 and TRBJ2-1; D ambiguous. Trimming removed 2 bases from V and 5 bases from J, with 13 bases in between. CDR1 and CDR2 from the germline V gene are SGHTA and FQGNSA. This CDR3 spans 15 amino acids. The CDR3 nucleotides read TGTGCCAGCAGCTTATCTGTGAGCTATAACAATGAGCAGTTCTTC. Translated, it gives CASSLSVSYNNEQFF.

V and J are TRBV28 and TRBJ1-5, with TRBD1 matching over 9 bases. The CDR3 loop spans 15 amino acids. With 2 bases clipped from V and 5 bases from J, the junction kept 4 bases outside the gene matches. In germline, CDR1 is MDHEN, CDR2 SYDVKM. The CDR3 protein is CASSLGDREYQPQHF. CDR3 sequence (DNA): TGTGCCAGCAGTTTAGGGGACAGGGAGTATCAGCCCCAGCATTTT.

The V and J genes are TRBV19 and TRBJ1-3; tentatively, D is TRBD1 (6 bases). Germline CDR1 reads LNHDA; CDR2 reads SQIVND (reference sequence). The V end lost 6 bases, the J end lost 0 bases, and 12 bases lay between the germline ends. This CDR3 has 15 residues. DNA of the CDR3: TGTGCCAGTAGAGCGACAGGAAACTCTGGAAACACCATATATTTT. Encoded protein: CASRATGNSGNTIYF.

The chain joins TRBV6-5 to TRBJ2-2, with 7 bases lining up with TRBD1. Germline trimming cut 5 bases from V and 4 bases from J; bases unmatched to any gene: 7. The V gene's germline CDR1 is MNHEY and CDR2 SVGAGI. The CDR3 runs to 15 residues. DNA for the CDR3: TGTGCCAGCAGTCCGACAGGGAAGGGCACCGGGGAGCTGTTTTTT. Encoded protein: CASSPTGKGTGELFF.

V is TRBV30 and J is TRBJ1-2, with D possibly TRBD1 on 6 matching bases. CDR3 size: 12 residues. Germline values: CDR1 GTSNPN, CDR2 SVGIG (reference sequence). Trimming took 4 bases from V and 7 from J, leaving 13 bases between them. The CDR3 loop is CAWNRASGGYTF. The CDR3 DNA sequence: TGTGCCTGGAACAGGGCTTCTGGTGGCTACACCTTC.

V usage is TRBV5-1 and J usage is TRBJ1-5; 7 bases match TRBD1. The CDR3 extends over 15 amino acids. Per the germline V gene, CDR1 is SGHRS and CDR2 is YFSETQ. After removal of 3 bases from V and 1 base from J, the junction contained 4 bases not matched to a gene. CDR3: CASSSSGQSNQPQHF. The CDR3, as DNA: TGCGCCAGCAGCTCGTCGGGACAGAGCAATCAGCCCCAGCATTTT.

This clone is a singleton in its sample. The rearrangement links TRBV2 to TRBJ2-7; D might be TRBD1 (5 bases). Germline CDR1 and CDR2: SNHLY and FYNNEI. The ends were cut back, 4 bases at V and 6 bases at J, with 25 bases in the middle. The CDR3 loop spans 17 amino acids. The CDR3 spells CASSVSVKDTRQVEQYF. The CDR3 DNA is TGTGCCAGCAGTGTTAGTGTTAAGGACACGCGGCAGGTCGAGCAGTACTTC.

The chain links TRBV14 to TRBJ2-1, with TRBD2 matching over 10 bases. With 4 bases clipped from V and 7 bases from J, the junction kept 7 bases outside the gene matches. The CDR3 loop spans 15 amino acids. CDR1 is SGHDN and CDR2 is FVKESK in the germline V gene. In nucleotides, the CDR3 is TGTGCCAGCAGCCTACTAGCGGGATTCGAGAATGAGCAGTTCTTC. Encoded protein: CASSLLAGFENEQFF. Full variable domain (rest looked up from reference TRBV14 and TRBJ2-1): EAGVTQFPSHSVIEKGQTVTLRCDPISGHDNLYWYRRVMGKEIKFLLHFVKESKQDESGMPNNRFLAERTGGTYSTLKVQPAELEDSGVYFCASSLLAGFENEQFFGPGTRLTVL.

The chain has TRBV13 and TRBJ1-2; perhaps TRBD1 as D (5 bases). The CDR3 covers 13 residues. In germline, CDR1 is PRHDT, CDR2 FYEKMQ (reference sequence). V was shortened by 2 bases and J by 3 bases, with 7 bases between the two germline ends. The CDR3 nucleotides are TGTGCCAGCAGCTTAATGGGGCACTATGGCTACACCTTC. Encoded protein: CASSLMGHYGYTF.

The V gene is TRBV12-5, the J gene TRBJ2-7, with 8 bases matching TRBD1. This CDR3 region has 16 residues. CDR1 is LGHNT and CDR2 is FRNRAP in the germline V gene. Germline trimming cut 5 bases from V and 4 bases from J; bases unmatched to any gene: 13. CDR3 region: CASGIPFGTGPYEQYF. CDR3 coding DNA: TGTGCTAGTGGTATTCCCTTCGGGACAGGTCCTTACGAGCAGTACTTC. Full variable domain (rest looked up from reference TRBV12-5 and TRBJ2-7): DARVTQTPRHKVTEMGQEVTMRCQPILGHNTVFWYRQTMMQGLELLAYFRNRAPLDDSGMPKDRFSAEMPDATLATLKIQPSEPRDSAVYFCASGIPFGTGPYEQYFGPGTRLTVT.

The chain recombines TRBV4-1 with TRBJ2-7; possible D gene TRBD2, 5 bases. The V end lost 4 bases, the J end lost 0 bases, and 13 bases lay between the germline ends. Germline CDR1 is MGHRA and CDR2 is YSYEKL. The CDR3 consists of 15 residues. The CDR3 DNA is TGCGCCAGCAGCCTACAGCGGTTTAGCTCCTACGAGCAGTACTTC. This encodes CASSLQRFSSYEQYF.

This clone was counted only a few times. The J gene is TRBJ2-3, the V gene TRBV5-6; TRBD2 matches 10 bases. The CDR3 covers 15 residues. Germline V gene lookup returns CDR1 SGHDT and CDR2 YYEEEE. The J segment lost 2 bases and the V segment lost 4 bases, leaving 4 bases of the junction unmatched. CDR3 loop: CASSPTSGLTDTQYF. The CDR3 coding sequence is TGTGCCAGCAGCCCGACTAGCGGGCTCACAGATACGCAGTATTTT.

J is TRBJ1-2 and V is TRBV5-1, with D possibly TRBD1 on 5 matching bases. Germline V gene lookup returns CDR1 SGHRS and CDR2 YFSETQ. The CDR3 is 13 amino acids. V was pared by 1 base and J by 12 bases, with 16 bases between. The CDR3 sequence is CASSLNAATENTF. DNA of the CDR3: TGCGCCAGCAGCTTGAACGCCGCGACAGAAAACACCTTC.

The chain recombines TRBV10-3 with TRBJ1-2; 7 nucleotides line up with TRBD1. This CDR3 has 13 residues. The germline V gene has CDR1 ENHRY and CDR2 SYGVKD. The V gene end was trimmed by 5 bases and the J gene end by 6 bases; junction bases not matched to a gene: 6. As DNA, the CDR3 is TGTGCCATCAGTAGACAGGGATGGGATGGCTACACCTTC. Its protein product is CAISRQGWDGYTF.

J is TRBJ1-2 and V is TRBV7-2; tentatively, D is TRBD1 (5 bases). The CDR3 consists of 12 residues. Per germline, CDR1 SGHTA and CDR2 FQGNSA. The ends were cut back, 3 bases at V and 8 bases at J, with 10 bases in the middle. The CDR3 loop is CASSFQGVGYTF. The CDR3 DNA reads as TGTGCCAGCAGCTTCCAGGGTGTAGGCTACACCTTC.

CDR3 loop: CASSDTGTGGFEQYF. In DNA, the CDR3 is TGCGCCAGCAGCGACACCGGGACAGGGGGGTTCGAGCAGTACTTC. The chain recombines TRBV5-1 with TRBJ2-7, with TRBD1 matching 11 bases. After removal of 4 bases from V and 6 bases from J, the junction contained 9 bases not matched to a gene. CDR1 and CDR2 (germline): SGHRS, YFSETQ. There are 15 residues in the CDR3.

V gene TRBV6-2 or TRBV6-3 combines with J gene TRBJ2-7; D uncertain. V lost 6 bases, J lost 1 base, and 10 bases lay in between. The CDR3 has 13 amino acids. The germline V gene has CDR1 MNHEY and CDR2 SVGEGT. As DNA, the CDR3 is TGTGCCAGCAGCCTCGGAGAATCCTACGAGCAGTACTTC. Its translation is CASSLGESYEQYF.

The count of this clone is one. V is TRBV11-2 and J is TRBJ1-1; D call uncertain. The length of the CDR3 is 15 residues. Germline V gene sequence: CDR1 SGHAT, CDR2 FQNNGV. V was pared by 2 bases and J by 0 bases, with 10 bases between. DNA for the CDR3: TGTGCCAGCAGCTTAATATCCCCGTTGAACACTGAAGCTTTCTTT. Translation gives CASSLISPLNTEAFF.

The CDR3, as DNA: TGTGCCAGCAGCCCCCGGGAGACTAACCCCTACGAGCAGTACTTC. It encodes CASSPRETNPYEQYF. The V gene is TRBV7-2, the J gene TRBJ2-7, with D possibly being TRBD2 (6 bases). This CDR3 is 15 amino acids long. V dropped 5 bases and J dropped 2 bases, with 16 bases sitting between them. Looked up from germline, CDR1 is SGHTA and CDR2 is FQGNSA.

This clone was seen a few times. The gene calls are TRBV29-1 and TRBJ1-2, with D unresolved. Trimming cost V 2 bases and J 4 bases, with 11 bases left between them. CDR1 SQVTM and CDR2 ANQGSEA come from the germline V gene. The CDR3 spans 13 residues. In nucleotides, the CDR3 is TGCAGCGTTGAATGGGCAGGACTCTATGGCTACACCTTC. Residues: CSVEWAGLYGYTF.

The chain is built from TRBV5-4 and TRBJ2-4; D possibly corresponds to TRBD2 (5 bases). The length of the CDR3 is 15 residues. Germline CDR1 and CDR2: SGHNT and YYREEE (reference sequence). The V and J ends lost 4 bases and 4 bases respectively, with 15 bases between them. CDR3 sequence: CASSTSEGLKNIQYF. The DNA of the CDR3 is TGTGCCAGCAGCACGTCCGAGGGTTTGAAAAACATTCAGTACTTC.

V is TRBV2 and J is TRBJ2-5, with 9 bases matching TRBD2. From germline, CDR1 is SNHLY and CDR2 FYNNEI. Trimming took 6 bases from V and 2 from J; bases not matched to a gene: 7. The CDR3 covers 15 residues. Written as DNA, the CDR3 is TGTGCCAGCAGCTTTGCGGGAGGGCCGCAAGAGACCCAGTACTTC. It is translated as CASSFAGGPQETQYF.

The CDR3 sequence: CASNPAAGLSPLHF. The CDR3 DNA reads TGTGCCAGCAACCCCGCGGCAGGGCTTTCACCCCTCCACTTT. The rearrangement joins TRBV7-9 to TRBJ1-6; D may be TRBD1 (5 bases). The CDR3 is made up of 14 amino acids. Germline CDR1 SEHNR, CDR2 FQNEAQ (reference sequence). Trimming cost V 7 bases and J 9 bases, with 16 bases left between them.

The chain couples TRBV4-1 to TRBJ2-4; no clear D. The CDR3 has 13 amino acids. In germline, CDR1 is MGHRA, CDR2 YSYEKL. V gave up 1 base and J gave up 6 bases, with 7 bases separating them. DNA of the CDR3: TGCGCCAGCAGCCAAGGCCAGTCAAACATTCAGTACTTC. This gives the protein CASSQGQSNIQYF.